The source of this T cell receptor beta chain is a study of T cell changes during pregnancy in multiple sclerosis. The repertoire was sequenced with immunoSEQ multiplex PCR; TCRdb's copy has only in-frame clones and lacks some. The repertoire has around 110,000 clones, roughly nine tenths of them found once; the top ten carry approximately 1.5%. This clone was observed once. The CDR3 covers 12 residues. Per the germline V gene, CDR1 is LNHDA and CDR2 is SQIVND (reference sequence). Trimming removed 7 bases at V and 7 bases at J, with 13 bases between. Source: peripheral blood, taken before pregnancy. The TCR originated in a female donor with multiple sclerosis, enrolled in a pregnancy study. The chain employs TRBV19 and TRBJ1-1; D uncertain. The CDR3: CASTSQPLEAFF. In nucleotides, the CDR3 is TGTGCCAGTACTAGCCAGCCACTTGAAGCTTTCTTT.